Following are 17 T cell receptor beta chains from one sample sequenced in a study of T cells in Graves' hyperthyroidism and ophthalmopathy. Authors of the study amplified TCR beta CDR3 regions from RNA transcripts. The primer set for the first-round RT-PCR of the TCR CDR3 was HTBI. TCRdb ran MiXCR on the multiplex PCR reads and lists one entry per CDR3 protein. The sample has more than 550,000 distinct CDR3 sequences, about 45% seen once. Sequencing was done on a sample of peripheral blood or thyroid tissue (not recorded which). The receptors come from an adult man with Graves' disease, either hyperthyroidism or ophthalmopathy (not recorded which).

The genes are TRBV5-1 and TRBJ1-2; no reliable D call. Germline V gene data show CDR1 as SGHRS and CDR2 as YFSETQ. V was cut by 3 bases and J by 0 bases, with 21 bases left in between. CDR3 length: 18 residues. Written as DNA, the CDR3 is TGCGCCAGCAGCTGGGAGACGGACTCTCTCCTGCCTAACTATGGCTACACCTTC. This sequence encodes CASSWETDSLLPNYGYTF.

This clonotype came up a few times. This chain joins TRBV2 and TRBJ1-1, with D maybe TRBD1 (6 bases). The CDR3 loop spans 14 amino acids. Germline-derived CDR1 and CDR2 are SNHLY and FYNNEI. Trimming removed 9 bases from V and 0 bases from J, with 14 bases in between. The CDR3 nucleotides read TGTGCCAGTCTATTAACAGGGATGAACACTGAAGCTTTCTTT. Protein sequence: CASLLTGMNTEAFF. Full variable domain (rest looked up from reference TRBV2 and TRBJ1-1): EPEVTQTPSHQVTQMGQEVILRCVPISNHLYFYWYRQILGQKVEFLVSFYNNEISEKSEIFDDQFSVERPDGSNFTLKIRSTKLEDSAMYFCASLLTGMNTEAFFGQGTRLTVV.

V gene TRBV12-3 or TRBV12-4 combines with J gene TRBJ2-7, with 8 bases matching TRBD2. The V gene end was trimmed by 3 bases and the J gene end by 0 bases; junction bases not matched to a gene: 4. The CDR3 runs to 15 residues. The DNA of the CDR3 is TGTGCCAGCAGTTTGACGGGAGGGCCCTCCTACGAGCAGTACTTC. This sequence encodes CASSLTGGPSYEQYF.

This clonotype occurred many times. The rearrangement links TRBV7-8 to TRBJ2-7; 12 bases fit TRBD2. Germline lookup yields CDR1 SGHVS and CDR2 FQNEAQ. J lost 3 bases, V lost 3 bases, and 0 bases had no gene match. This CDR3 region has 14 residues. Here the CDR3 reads CASSLGLAGYEQYF. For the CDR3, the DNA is TGTGCCAGCAGCTTGGGACTAGCGGGCTACGAGCAGTACTTC.

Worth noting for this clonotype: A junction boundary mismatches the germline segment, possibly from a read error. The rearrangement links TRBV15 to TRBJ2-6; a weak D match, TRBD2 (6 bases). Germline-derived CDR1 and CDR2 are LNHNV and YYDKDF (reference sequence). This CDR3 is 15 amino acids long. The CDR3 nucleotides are TGTGCCACCAGCAGAGAGTTGGGCGGGGCCAACGTCATGACTTTC. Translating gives CATSRELGGANVMTF.

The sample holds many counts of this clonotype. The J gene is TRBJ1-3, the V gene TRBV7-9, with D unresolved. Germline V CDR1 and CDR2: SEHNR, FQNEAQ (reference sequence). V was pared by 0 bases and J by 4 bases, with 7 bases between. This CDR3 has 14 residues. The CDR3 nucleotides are TGTGCCAGCAGCTTAGCGGGCAGGGGAAACACCATATATTTT. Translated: CASSLAGRGNTIYF.

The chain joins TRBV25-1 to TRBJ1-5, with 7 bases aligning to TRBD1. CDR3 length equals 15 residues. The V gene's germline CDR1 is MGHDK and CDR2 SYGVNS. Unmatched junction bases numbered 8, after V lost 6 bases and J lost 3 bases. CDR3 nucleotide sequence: TGTGCCAGCAGACGTTCAGGGGGGCTCAATCAGCCCCAGCATTTT. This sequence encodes CASRRSGGLNQPQHF.

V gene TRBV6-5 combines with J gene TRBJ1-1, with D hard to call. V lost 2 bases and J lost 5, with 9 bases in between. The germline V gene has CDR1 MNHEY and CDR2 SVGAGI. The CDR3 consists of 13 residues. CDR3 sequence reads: CASSYTQRTEAFF. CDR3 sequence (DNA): TGTGCCAGCAGTTACACCCAGAGGACTGAAGCTTTCTTT.

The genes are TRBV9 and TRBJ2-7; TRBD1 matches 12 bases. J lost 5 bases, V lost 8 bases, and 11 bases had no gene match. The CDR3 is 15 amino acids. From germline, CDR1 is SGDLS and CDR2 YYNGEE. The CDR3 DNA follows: TGTGCCAGTAGTGGGGGACAGGGGGCCTTCCACGAGCAGTACTTC. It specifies CASSGGQGAFHEQYF. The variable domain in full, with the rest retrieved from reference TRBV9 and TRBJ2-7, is DSGVTQTPKHLITATGQRVTLRCSPRSGDLSVYWYQQSLDQGLQFLIQYYNGEERAKGNILERFSAQQFPDLHSELNLSSLELGDSALYFCASSGGQGAFHEQYFGPGTRLTVT.

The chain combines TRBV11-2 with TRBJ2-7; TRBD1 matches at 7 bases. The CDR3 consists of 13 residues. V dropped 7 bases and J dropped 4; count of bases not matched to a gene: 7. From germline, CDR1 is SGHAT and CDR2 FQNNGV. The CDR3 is CASNHGTVYEQYF. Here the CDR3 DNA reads TGTGCCAGCAACCACGGGACAGTTTACGAGCAGTACTTC.

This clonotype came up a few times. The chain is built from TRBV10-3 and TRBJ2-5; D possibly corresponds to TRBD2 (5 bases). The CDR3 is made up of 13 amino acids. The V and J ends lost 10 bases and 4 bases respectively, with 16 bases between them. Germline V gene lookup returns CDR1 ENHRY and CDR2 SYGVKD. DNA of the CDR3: TGTGCCAGCACCCACCCGGCGGGAGAGACCCAGTACTTC. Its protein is CASTHPAGETQYF.

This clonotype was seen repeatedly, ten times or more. The CDR3, as DNA: TGTGCCAGCAGTGCTGCCGGGACCGGCGCGGGCTACACCTTC. Encoded protein: CASSAAGTGAGYTF. The chain couples TRBV2 to TRBJ1-2, with a weak D call TRBD1 (5 bases). The CDR3 length is 14 residues. Germline assignment: CDR1 SNHLY and CDR2 FYNNEI. Trimming pared 4 bases from V and 8 bases from J, leaving 17 bases between.

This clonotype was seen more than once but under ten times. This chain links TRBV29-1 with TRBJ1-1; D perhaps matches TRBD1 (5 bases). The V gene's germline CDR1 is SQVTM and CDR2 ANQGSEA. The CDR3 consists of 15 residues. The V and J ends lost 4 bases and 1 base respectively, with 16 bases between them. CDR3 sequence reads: CSVGQGRIPNTEAFF. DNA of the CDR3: TGCAGCGTTGGCCAGGGAAGGATCCCGAACACTGAAGCTTTCTTT.

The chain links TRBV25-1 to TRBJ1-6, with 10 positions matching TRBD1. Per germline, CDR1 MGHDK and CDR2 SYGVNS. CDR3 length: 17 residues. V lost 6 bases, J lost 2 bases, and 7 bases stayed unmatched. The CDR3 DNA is TGTGCCAGCAGCGATGCCGGGACAGGGGCCTATAATTCACCCCTCCACTTT. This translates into CASSDAGTGAYNSPLHF. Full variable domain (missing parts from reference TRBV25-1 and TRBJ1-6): EADIYQTPRYLVIGTGKKITLECSQTMGHDKMYWYQQDPGMELHLIHYSYGVNSTEKGDLSSESTVSRIRTEHFPLTLESARPSHTSQYLCASSDAGTGAYNSPLHFGNGTRLTVT.

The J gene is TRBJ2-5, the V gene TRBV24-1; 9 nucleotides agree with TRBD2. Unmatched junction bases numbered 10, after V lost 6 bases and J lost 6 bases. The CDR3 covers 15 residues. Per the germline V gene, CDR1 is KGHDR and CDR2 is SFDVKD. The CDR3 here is CATSRASGTWKTQYF. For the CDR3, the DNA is TGTGCCACCAGTAGGGCTAGCGGGACATGGAAGACCCAGTACTTC.

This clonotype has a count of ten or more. Here the CDR3 DNA reads TGTGCCAGCAGGCGCGACGCAGGGCATAATTCACCCCTCCACTTT. As protein: CASRRDAGHNSPLHF. The V and J genes are TRBV2 and TRBJ1-6, with D tentatively TRBD1 (5 bases). Germline loops: CDR1 SNHLY, CDR2 FYNNEI. Trimming removed 6 bases at V and 5 bases at J, with 14 bases between. The CDR3 has 15 residues.

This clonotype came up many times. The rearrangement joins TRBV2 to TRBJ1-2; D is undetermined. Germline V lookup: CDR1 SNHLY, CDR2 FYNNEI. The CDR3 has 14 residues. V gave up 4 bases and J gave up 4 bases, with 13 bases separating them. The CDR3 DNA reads TGTGCCAGCAGTGTCCGGTTTCTCTCCTATGGCTACACCTTC. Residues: CASSVRFLSYGYTF.